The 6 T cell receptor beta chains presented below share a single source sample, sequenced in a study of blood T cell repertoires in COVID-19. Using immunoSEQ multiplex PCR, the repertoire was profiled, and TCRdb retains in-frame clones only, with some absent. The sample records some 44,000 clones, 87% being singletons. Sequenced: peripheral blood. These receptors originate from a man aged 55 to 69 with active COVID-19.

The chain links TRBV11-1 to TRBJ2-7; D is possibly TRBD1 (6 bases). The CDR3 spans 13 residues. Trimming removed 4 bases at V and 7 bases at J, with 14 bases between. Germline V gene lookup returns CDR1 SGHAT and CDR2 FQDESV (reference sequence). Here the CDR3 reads CASSSGQSQEQYF. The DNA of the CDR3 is TGTGCCAGCAGCTCTGGACAGAGTCAGGAGCAGTACTTC. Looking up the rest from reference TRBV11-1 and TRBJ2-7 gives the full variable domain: EAEVAQSPRYKITEKSQAVAFWCDPISGHATLYWYRQILGQGPELLVQFQDESVVDDSQLPKDRFSAERLKGVDSTLKIQPAELGDSAMYLCASSSGQSQEQYFGPGTRLTVT.

CDR3 sequence: CAWDGLGLGSYEQYF. DNA for the CDR3: TGTGCCTGGGACGGACTAGGATTGGGCTCCTACGAGCAGTACTTC. This sequence joins TRBV30 and TRBJ2-7; 7 bases map to TRBD2. Per germline, CDR1 GTSNPN and CDR2 SVGIG (reference sequence). The V gene end was trimmed by 5 bases and the J gene end by 0 bases; junction bases not matched to a gene: 10. This CDR3 contains 15 residues.

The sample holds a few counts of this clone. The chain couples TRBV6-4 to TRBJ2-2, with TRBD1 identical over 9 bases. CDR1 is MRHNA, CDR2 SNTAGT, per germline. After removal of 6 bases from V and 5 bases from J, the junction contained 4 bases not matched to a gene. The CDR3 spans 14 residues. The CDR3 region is CASSAGQGTGELFF. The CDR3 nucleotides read TGTGCCAGCAGCGCCGGACAGGGGACCGGGGAGCTGTTTTTT.

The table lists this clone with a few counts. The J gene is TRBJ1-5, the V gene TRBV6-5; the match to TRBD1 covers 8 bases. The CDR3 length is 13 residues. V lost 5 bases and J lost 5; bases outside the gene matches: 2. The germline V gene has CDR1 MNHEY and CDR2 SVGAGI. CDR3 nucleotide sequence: TGTGCCAGCAGTCCACAGGGGGATCAGCCCCAGCATTTT. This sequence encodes CASSPQGDQPQHF.

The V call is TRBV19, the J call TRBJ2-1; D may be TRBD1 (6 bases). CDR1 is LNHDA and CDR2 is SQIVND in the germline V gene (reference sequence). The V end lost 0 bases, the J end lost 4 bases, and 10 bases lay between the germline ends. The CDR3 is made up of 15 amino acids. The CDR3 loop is CASSIETGRYNEQFF. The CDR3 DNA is TGTGCCAGTAGTATAGAAACAGGGAGATACAATGAGCAGTTCTTC.

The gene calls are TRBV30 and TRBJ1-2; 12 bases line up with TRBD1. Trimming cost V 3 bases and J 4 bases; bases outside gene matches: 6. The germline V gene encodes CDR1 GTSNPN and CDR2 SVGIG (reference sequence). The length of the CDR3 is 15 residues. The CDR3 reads CAWSRDRGLGYGYTF. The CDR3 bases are TGTGCCTGGAGCCGGGACAGGGGGCTTGGCTATGGCTACACCTTC.